This note documents a single T cell receptor beta chain sequence. The table came from immunoSEQ multiplex PCR; TCRdb's copy has only in-frame clones and leaves some out. The sample carries a few hundred thousand clones, approximately 90% recorded once. Residents of about two dozen US areas, aged about 18 to 89 years, made up the participants. The CDR3 runs 14 residues. The V gene's germline CDR1 is SQVTM and CDR2 ANQGSEA. Trimming removed 6 bases at V and 0 bases at J, with 11 bases between. These data originate in a study of blood T cell repertoires in COVID-19. The receptor's source is a young man who had recovered from COVID-19. The material sequenced was PBMCs or T cells enriched from blood (not recorded which). The V gene is TRBV29-1, the J gene TRBJ2-2; possibly TRBD2 for D (5 bases). CDR3 sequence: CSVRPAANTGELFF. The DNA of the CDR3 is TGCAGCGTCCGACCAGCGGCGAACACCGGGGAGCTGTTTTTT.